This TCR beta chain appears in the sequencing data of a study of blood T cell repertoires in COVID-19 (dated by TCRdb to the early 2020s). Notes on the research overall: Samples from collaborators originated in the United States, Italy and Spain and spanned both the acute and convalescent phases of COVID-19. The dataset comprised deeply sampled blood TCRbeta repertoires from subjects exposed to, actively infected with, or recovered from COVID-19. A de-identified subject ID, COVID-19 status, age in years and sex were almost always included in the sample metadata. The repertoires were made available in a free public database intended to serve as a resource for research on the immune response to SARS-CoV-2. Where HLA class I and class II types were available, the types were taken from metadata supplied by the sample provider, not from assay-based typing. The samples were drawn from the first 160 participants of the ongoing ImmuneRACE study and from more than 1,000 subjects provided by 6 global collaborators. The material from the prospective study consisted of cDNA or gDNA derived from T cells, B-cell-depleted T cells, or PBMCs.

Findings and caveats that apply to the study as a whole: Clinical and demographic metadata were provided uncurated, with the amount varying by source and participant.

The immunoSEQ Assay, a bias-controlled multiplex PCR, was used to amplify TCRbeta CDR3 regions from genomic DNA. Per the source publication's procedure: The number of nucleated cells in each sample was estimated from the amplification of reference gene primers within the assay. To quantify the absolute abundance of each unique TCRbeta CDR3 rearrangement, sequence reads were collapsed and filtered. For each sample, productive Simpson clonality was calculated as the square root of Simpson's diversity index across productive rearrangements. TCRdb took this table from immuneACCESS and kept in-frame rearrangements with V and J called. Such tables lack part of the clones; where checked against another copy, unresolved V genes explain under half of the gap, and the rest is unexplained. That table supplies the V and J calls and clone size; D and trimming were determined from the DNA. The sample data list about 34,000 clones, and 60% to 80% of these were observed just once. 16% of the sample rests with the top ten.

Comment on this clone: Its antigen remains unidentified. Base qualities are not at hand, and no much larger clone is one base apart.

The germline V and J ends show losses of 5 bases and 10 bases respectively, and no gene match explains 3 bases of the junction. The CDR3 sequence holds 13 residues, the cysteine and phenylalanine included. Only the CDR3 DNA is retained, 39 bases long and in frame from the first base. Sequences MNHEY (CDR1) and SVGAGI (CDR2) are obtained from the germline V gene. Collaborating institutions collected whole blood in K2EDTA tubes following their own protocols. Collaborator samples were shipped for TCRbeta analysis as frozen whole blood, isolated PBMCs, or DNA extracted from either sample type. The receptor was derived from a human donor in a cohort sampled during active COVID-19. Recombination joined TRBV6-5 with TRBJ1-6; the central 9 bases match TRBD1. The sample was peripheral blood. The DNA sequence reads TGTGCCAGCAGTCCTGACAGGGGGTCACCCCTCCACTTT. This codes for CASSPDRGSPLHF.